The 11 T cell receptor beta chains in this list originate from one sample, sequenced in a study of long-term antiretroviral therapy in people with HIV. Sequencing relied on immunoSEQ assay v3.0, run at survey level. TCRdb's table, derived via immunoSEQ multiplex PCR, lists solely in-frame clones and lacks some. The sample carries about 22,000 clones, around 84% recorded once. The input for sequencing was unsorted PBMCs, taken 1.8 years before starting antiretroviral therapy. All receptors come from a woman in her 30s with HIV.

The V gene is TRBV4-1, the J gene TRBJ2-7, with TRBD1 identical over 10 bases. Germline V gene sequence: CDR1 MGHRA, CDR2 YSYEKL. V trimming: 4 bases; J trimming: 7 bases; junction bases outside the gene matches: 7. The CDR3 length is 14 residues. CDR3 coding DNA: TGCGCCAGCAGCCCCCGGGACAGGGGAGAAGAGCAGTACGTC. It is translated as CASSPRDRGEEQYV.

The CDR3, as DNA: TGTGCCAGTAGTTTTGGGGGCAGTCACCCTTTCGATGGCTACACCTTC. It yields the protein CASSFGGSHPFDGYTF. The chain has TRBV19 and TRBJ1-2; possible D gene TRBD1, 6 bases. The CDR3 has 16 amino acids. CDR1 and CDR2 (germline): LNHDA, SQIVND (reference sequence). Trimming shortened V by 5 bases and J by 6 bases, and 22 bases separated the two germline ends.

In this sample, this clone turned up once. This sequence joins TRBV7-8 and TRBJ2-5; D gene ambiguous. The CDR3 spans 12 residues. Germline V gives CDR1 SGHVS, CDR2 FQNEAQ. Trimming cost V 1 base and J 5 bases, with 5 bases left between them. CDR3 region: CASSLVRETQYF. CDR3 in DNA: TGTGCCAGCAGCTTAGTGCGGGAGACCCAGTACTTC.

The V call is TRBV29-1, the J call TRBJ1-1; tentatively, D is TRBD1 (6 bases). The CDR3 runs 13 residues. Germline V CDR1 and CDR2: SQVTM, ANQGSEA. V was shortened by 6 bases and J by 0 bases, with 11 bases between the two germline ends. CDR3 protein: CSVRRTVNTEAFF. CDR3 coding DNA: TGCAGCGTCCGCCGGACAGTGAACACTGAAGCTTTCTTT.

The CDR3 loop is CASSLIGQGNTGELFF. The CDR3 DNA reads TGTGCCAGCTCACTAATCGGACAGGGGAACACCGGGGAGCTGTTTTTT. V gene TRBV18 combines with J gene TRBJ2-2; 8 nucleotides match TRBD1. The CDR3 is 16 residues long. The trim removed 4 bases at V and 1 base at J, leaving 5 bases unmatched. Germline V gives CDR1 KGHSH, CDR2 LQKENI.

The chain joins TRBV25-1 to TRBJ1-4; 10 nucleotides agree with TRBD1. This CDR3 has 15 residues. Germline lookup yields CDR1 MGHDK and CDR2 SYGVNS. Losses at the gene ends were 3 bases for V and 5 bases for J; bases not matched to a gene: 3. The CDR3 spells CASSDGDRGNEKLFF. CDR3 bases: TGTGCCAGCAGTGATGGGGACAGGGGAAATGAAAAACTGTTTTTT.

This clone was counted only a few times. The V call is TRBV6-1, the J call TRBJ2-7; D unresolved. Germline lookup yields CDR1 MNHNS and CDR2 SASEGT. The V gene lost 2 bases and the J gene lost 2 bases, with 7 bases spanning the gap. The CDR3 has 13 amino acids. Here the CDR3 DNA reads TGTGCCAGCAGTGAAAGTACAGCCTACGAGCAGTACGTC. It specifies CASSESTAYEQYV.

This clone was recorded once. The CDR3 loop is CASSNGVETQYF. In nucleotides, the CDR3 is TGTGCCAGCTCCAATGGGGTGGAGACCCAGTACTTC. V usage is TRBV2 and J usage is TRBJ2-5; no firm D call. Looked up from germline, CDR1 is SNHLY and CDR2 is FYNNEI. The ends were cut back, 8 bases at V and 5 bases at J, with 12 bases in the middle. CDR3 length: 12 amino acids.

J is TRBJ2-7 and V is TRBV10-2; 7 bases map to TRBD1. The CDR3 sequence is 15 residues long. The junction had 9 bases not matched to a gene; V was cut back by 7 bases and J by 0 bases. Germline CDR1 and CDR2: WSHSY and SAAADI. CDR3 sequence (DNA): TGCGCCAGCAATAGTGGGGACAGATCCTCCTACGAGCAGTACTTC. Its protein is CASNSGDRSSYEQYF.

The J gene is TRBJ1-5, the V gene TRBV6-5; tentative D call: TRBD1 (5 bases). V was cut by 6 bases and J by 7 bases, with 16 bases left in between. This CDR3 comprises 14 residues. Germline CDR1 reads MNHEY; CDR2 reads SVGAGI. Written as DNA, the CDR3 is TGTGCCAGCAGCACCACCGAGGGGAACCAGCCCCAGCATTTT. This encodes CASSTTEGNQPQHF.

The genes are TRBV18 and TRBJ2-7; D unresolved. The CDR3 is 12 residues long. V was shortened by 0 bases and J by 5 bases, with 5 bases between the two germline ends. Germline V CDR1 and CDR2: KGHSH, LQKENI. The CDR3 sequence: CASSPPGNEQYF. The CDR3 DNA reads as TGTGCCAGCTCACCACCGGGCAACGAGCAGTACTTC.